Each of the 6 T cell receptor beta chains below was sequenced from the same sample in a study of human T cells and chemical hapten exposure. TCRdb used MiXCR to reprocess the RACE reads, holding one entry per CDR3 protein. Of around 130,000 distinct CDR3 sequences in the sample, about 10% were seen once. Time point meaning: patch test 3, about 24 weeks after DPC sensitization. Indicated treatment: therapeutic diphenylcyclopropenone sensitization with weekly scalp DPC. Specimen: whole blood, collected in connection with sensitization to the hapten diphenylcyclopropenone (DPC). Receptors were obtained from a woman between 45 and 65 years old with alopecia areata. Some clones in this sample may be carry-over from other donors' samples.

This clonotype was seen only a few times. The chain uses TRBV3-1 and TRBJ2-7; TRBD1 or TRBD2 may be the D gene (5 bases each). V lost 3 bases and J 3 bases, leaving 12 bases between the germline ends. CDR1 is LGHDT and CDR2 is YNNKEL in the germline V gene (reference sequence). The CDR3 loop spans 14 amino acids. The CDR3 sequence is CASSHSGTGYEQYF. In DNA, the CDR3 is TGTGCCAGCAGCCATTCCGGGACCGGCTACGAGCAGTACTTC.

This clonotype was picked up a small number of times. The rearrangement links TRBV11-3 to TRBJ2-6, with 10 bases matching TRBD2. The germline V gene has CDR1 SGHNT and CDR2 YENEEA. V was pared by 7 bases and J by 4 bases, with 10 bases of the junction left unmatched. CDR3 length: 17 residues. The CDR3 sequence is CASMGLAGGTGANVLTF. In nucleotides, the CDR3 is TGTGCCAGCATGGGGTTAGCGGGAGGAACCGGGGCCAACGTCCTGACTTTC.

This clonotype showed up many times. V usage is TRBV18 and J usage is TRBJ2-4, with D possibly TRBD1 on 6 matching bases. Trimming stripped 3 bases from V and 0 bases from J, with 12 bases between. This CDR3 spans 16 amino acids. Germline V lookup: CDR1 KGHSH, CDR2 LQKENI. The CDR3 DNA reads as TGTGCCAGCTCACCCCTGAGAGGGGGAGCCAAAAACATTCAGTACTTC. It yields the protein CASSPLRGGAKNIQYF.

This clonotype was seen at least ten times. The rearrangement uses TRBV29-1 and TRBJ2-1; a possible D gene is TRBD2 (6 bases). This CDR3 spans 14 amino acids. Germline CDR1 is SQVTM and CDR2 is ANQGSEA. V gave up 5 bases and J gave up 1 base, with 12 bases separating them. In DNA, the CDR3 is TGCAGCGTTCTGGGAGGAGTGTCCTACAATGAGCAGTTCTTC. It codes for CSVLGGVSYNEQFF.

This CDR3 is CSARDGGTSGPPSSYEQYF. In nucleotides, the CDR3 is TGCAGTGCTAGAGATGGAGGGACTAGCGGTCCTCCTAGCTCCTACGAGCAGTACTTC. The chain links TRBV20-1 to TRBJ2-7; 11 bases agree with TRBD2. Germline CDR1 is DFQATT and CDR2 is SNEGSKA (reference sequence). The CDR3 spans 19 residues. Trimming at V came to 0 bases and at J to 0 bases, leaving 13 bases not matched to a gene.

This clonotype appeared a few times. The chain recombines TRBV28 with TRBJ1-4; no reliable D call. CDR1 and CDR2 (germline): MDHEN, SYDVKM. V was shortened by 0 bases and J by 6 bases, with 11 bases between the two germline ends. This CDR3 spans 15 amino acids. CDR3 sequence: CASSLWAMTDEKLFF. Here the CDR3 DNA reads TGTGCCAGCAGTTTATGGGCAATGACCGATGAAAAACTGTTTTTT.